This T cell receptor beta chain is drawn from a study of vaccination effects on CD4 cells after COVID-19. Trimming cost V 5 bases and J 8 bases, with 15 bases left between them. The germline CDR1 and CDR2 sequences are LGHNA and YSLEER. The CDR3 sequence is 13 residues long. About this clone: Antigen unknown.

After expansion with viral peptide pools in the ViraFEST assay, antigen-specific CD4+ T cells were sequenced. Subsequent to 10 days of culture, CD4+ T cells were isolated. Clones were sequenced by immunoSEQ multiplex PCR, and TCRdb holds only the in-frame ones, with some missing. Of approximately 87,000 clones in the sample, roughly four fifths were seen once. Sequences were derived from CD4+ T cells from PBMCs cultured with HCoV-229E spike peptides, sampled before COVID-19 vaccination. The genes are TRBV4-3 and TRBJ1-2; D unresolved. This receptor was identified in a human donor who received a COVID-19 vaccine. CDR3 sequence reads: CASSLEGGRGYTF. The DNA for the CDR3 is TGCGCCAGCAGCTTGGAGGGAGGACGCGGCTACACCTTC.